This TCR beta chain derives from a study of CD8 T cells in Susac syndrome. Random hexamers were used to reverse transcribe an amount of about 0.45 to 1 ug RNA. TCRdb reprocessed the immunoSEQ multiplex PCR reads via MiXCR and lists one record per CDR3 protein. The data show some 300,000 distinct CDR3 sequences, approximately 85% seen once. Sequences were obtained from CD8+ T cells from PBMCs. This clonotype was sampled from a human donor with multiple sclerosis.

The CDR3 is CASSLVYGEREYF. The CDR3 nucleotides are TGTGCCAGCAGCTTAGTTTACGGGGAGAGGGAGTACTTC. This rearrangement joins TRBV7-2 to TRBJ2-5, with a weak D call TRBD2 (5 bases). The CDR3 runs to 13 residues. V lost 1 base, J lost 12 bases, and 15 bases lay in between. The V gene's germline CDR1 is SGHTA and CDR2 FQGNSA. The full variable domain, completed using reference TRBV7-2 and TRBJ2-5, is GAGVSQSPSNKVTEKGKDVELRCDPISGHTALYWYRQSLGQGLEFLIYFQGNSAPDKSGLPSDRFSAERTGGSVSTLTIQRTQQEDSAVYLCASSLVYGEREYFGPGTRLLVL.